Listed here are 14 T cell receptor beta chains from one sample, sequenced in a study of T cell responses to AZD1222 COVID-19 vaccine. The method was immunoSEQ multiplex PCR; TCRdb's version includes in-frame clones alone and lacks a portion of them. The top ten clones hold less than 2% of a sample with some 150,000 clones, roughly 91% of them seen once. Sample: peripheral blood, taken on day 0 of AZD1222 vaccination. These receptors all come from an adult in good health.

This rearrangement joins TRBV24-1 to TRBJ2-7, with a possible D match to TRBD2 (5 bases). Germline V gene lookup returns CDR1 KGHDR and CDR2 SFDVKD. The CDR3 totals 13 residues. V was trimmed by 4 bases and J by 2 bases, leaving 8 bases between them. In DNA, the CDR3 is TGTGCCACCAGTGACGGGCGGGCCTACGAGCAGTACTTC. It translates to CATSDGRAYEQYF.

The chain recombines TRBV28 with TRBJ2-5; no firm D call. Germline V gene lookup returns CDR1 MDHEN and CDR2 SYDVKM. Trimming took off 10 bases at V and 2 bases at J, with 11 bases between the two ends. The CDR3 is made up of 12 amino acids. The CDR3 DNA is TGTGCCACCAGGCGTGATCAAGAGACCCAGTACTTC. It yields the protein CATRRDQETQYF. Supplemented by reference TRBV28 and TRBJ2-5, the full variable domain reads DVKVTQSSRYLVKRTGEKVFLECVQDMDHENMFWYRQDPGLGLRLIYFSYDVKMKEKGDIPEGYSVSREKKERFSLILESASTNQTSMYLCATRRDQETQYFGPGTRLLVL.

The chain has TRBV28 and TRBJ1-2, with 7 positions matching TRBD1. The CDR3 contains 14 residues. Unmatched junction bases numbered 7, after V lost 5 bases and J lost 4 bases. CDR1 MDHEN and CDR2 SYDVKM come from the germline V gene. CDR3 DNA: TGTGCCAGCAGTATTGTTACAGGGGCCTATGGCTACACCTTC. Its protein is CASSIVTGAYGYTF.

The gene calls are TRBV7-2 and TRBJ1-2, with a tentative D call TRBD1 (6 bases). CDR1 and CDR2 (germline): SGHTA, FQGNSA. The ends were cut back, 5 bases at V and 2 bases at J, with 21 bases in the middle. The CDR3 extends over 17 amino acids. The CDR3 coding sequence is TGTGCCAGCAGCCTCAGTCCTACCGGGACAAGCAACTATGGCTACACCTTC. It encodes CASSLSPTGTSNYGYTF.

V is TRBV20-1 and J is TRBJ2-1; 12 bases fit TRBD2. V was pared by 3 bases and J by 4 bases, with 1 base of the junction left unmatched. Germline CDR1 reads DFQATT; CDR2 reads SNEGSKA (reference sequence). This CDR3 has 14 amino acids. The DNA of the CDR3 is TGCAGTGCTAGTCTAGCGGGGGGGTACAATGAGCAGTTCTTC. Translating it yields CSASLAGGYNEQFF.

This clone appeared a single time. This chain connects TRBV15 to TRBJ1-5; D is possibly TRBD1 (6 bases). The germline V gene encodes CDR1 LNHNV and CDR2 YYDKDF (reference sequence). This CDR3 comprises 15 residues. V lost 5 bases and J 6 bases, leaving 17 bases between the germline ends. CDR3 coding DNA: TGTGCCACCAGCCCACAGCCGGGGGCTAGTCAGCCCCAGCATTTT. Translating gives CATSPQPGASQPQHF.

This rearrangement joins TRBV20-1 to TRBJ1-5; D is possibly TRBD1 (5 bases). Germline V gene lookup returns CDR1 DFQATT and CDR2 SNEGSKA (reference sequence). The CDR3 has 14 amino acids. Trimming cost V 3 bases and J 0 bases, with 9 bases left between them. CDR3 sequence reads: CSASRGNSNQPQHF. The CDR3 DNA sequence: TGCAGTGCTAGTAGGGGTAATAGCAATCAGCCCCAGCATTTT.

The J gene is TRBJ2-7, the V gene TRBV5-1; no reliable D call. Trimming cost V 0 bases and J 4 bases, with 8 bases left between them. Germline V gene lookup returns CDR1 SGHRS and CDR2 YFSETQ. The CDR3 covers 13 residues. This chain's CDR3 is CASSLAHVYEQYF. Here the CDR3 DNA reads TGCGCCAGCAGCTTGGCCCATGTATACGAGCAGTACTTC.

The chain couples TRBV7-2 to TRBJ1-6, with 7 nucleotides matching TRBD1. CDR3 length equals 15 residues. Germline V gives CDR1 SGHTA, CDR2 FQGNSA. With 5 bases clipped from V and 8 bases from J, the junction kept 9 bases outside the gene matches. CDR3 residues: CASSIAGTEYSPLHF. CDR3 DNA: TGTGCCAGCAGCATCGCCGGGACAGAGTATTCACCCCTCCACTTT.

This clone has just a few counts. This CDR3 reads CASSTPAGTSYEQYF. CDR3 nucleotide sequence: TGTGCCAGCAGTACCCCAGCAGGTACCTCCTACGAGCAGTACTTC. The V call is TRBV28, the J call TRBJ2-7; D unresolved. Trimming stripped 5 bases from V and 0 bases from J, with 14 bases between. CDR1 is MDHEN and CDR2 is SYDVKM in the germline V gene. CDR3 length: 15 amino acids.

This rearrangement joins TRBV5-8 to TRBJ2-7, with D unresolved. This CDR3 has 13 residues. Germline V lookup: CDR1 SGHTS, CDR2 YDEGEE. Trimming shortened V by 0 bases and J by 5 bases, and 9 bases separated the two germline ends. CDR3 residues: CASSLVVAHEQYF. The CDR3 DNA follows: TGTGCCAGCAGCTTGGTTGTGGCTCACGAGCAGTACTTC. The variable domain in full, completed from reference TRBV5-8 and TRBJ2-7, reads EAGVTQSPTHLIKTRGQQATLRCSPISGHTSVYWYQQALGLGLQFLLWYDEGEERNRGNFPPRFSGRQFPNYSSELNVNALELEDSALYLCASSLVVAHEQYFGPGTRLTVT.

The V and J genes are TRBV7-9 and TRBJ2-1; TRBD2 aligns across 16 bases. CDR3 length: 15 residues. After removal of 7 bases from V and 9 bases from J, the junction contained 6 bases not matched to a gene. Germline V gene lookup returns CDR1 SEHNR and CDR2 FQNEAQ (reference sequence). The CDR3 is CASTGLAGGRGEQFF. CDR3 bases: TGTGCCAGCACGGGACTAGCGGGAGGGCGGGGTGAGCAGTTCTTC.

The J gene is TRBJ2-1, the V gene TRBV11-2; no definite D call. Deletions cut 6 bases from V and 0 bases from J, with 9 bases between. Germline CDR1 reads SGHAT; CDR2 reads FQNNGV. CDR3 length: 14 amino acids. The CDR3 nucleotides read TGTGCCAGCAGGTACTCGAGCTCCTACAATGAGCAGTTCTTC. Residues: CASRYSSSYNEQFF.

The V gene is TRBV19, the J gene TRBJ1-1, with a possible D match to TRBD1 (5 bases). V was cut by 3 bases and J by 0 bases, with 14 bases left in between. Germline CDR1 is LNHDA and CDR2 is SQIVND (reference sequence). The CDR3 spans 16 residues. The CDR3 is CASSITGRGLNTEAFF. CDR3 in DNA: TGTGCCAGTAGTATCACAGGACGGGGCTTGAACACTGAAGCTTTCTTT.